The rows below give T cell receptor beta chains drawn from one sample of a study of blood T cell repertoires in COVID-19. Repertoires were generated with immunoSEQ multiplex PCR, while TCRdb's copy carries only in-frame clones and drops some. The sample has around 180,000 clones; about 74% are singletons. Sample: peripheral blood. The receptors stem from an elderly woman with acute or convalescent COVID-19. CDR3s include the opening cysteine and the closing phenylalanine or tryptophan.

j_call,cdr3_length,v_call,cdr3_aa
TRBJ1-5,17,TRBV19,CASSIDQSLGGNQPQHF
TRBJ2-5,14,TRBV28,CASSMGSVQETQYF
TRBJ1-5,16,TRBV7-9,CASSLVGSRGNQPQHF
TRBJ2-7,15,TRBV7-2,CASSLGASGTYEQYF
TRBJ2-7,15,TRBV5-1,CASRLGQGESYEQYF
TRBJ2-5,14,TRBV5-4,CASSPGVSQETQYF
TRBJ2-3,18,TRBV4-1,CPRRRQGLAGGVTDTQYF
TRBJ1-4,15,TRBV6-4,CANRDRGATNEKLFF
TRBJ2-7,13,TRBV10-2,CASSLELYYEQYF
TRBJ2-1,13,TRBV11-3,CASSSQGANEQFF
TRBJ1-5,16,TRBV2,CASTLELGGVNQPQHF
TRBJ2-7,14,TRBV18,CASRGREGLFEQYF
TRBJ2-4,17,TRBV9,CASSVEGTGGSGNIQYF
TRBJ2-1,13,TRBV25-1,CASGTSVSGKLFF
TRBJ2-1,13,TRBV29-1,CSVDRQGIPEQFF
TRBJ1-1,10,TRBV29-1,CSVPETEAFF
TRBJ1-4,16,TRBV7-2,CASSLSVGARGEKLFF
TRBJ1-2,15,TRBV9,CASSGYTGTADGYTF
TRBJ2-1,15,TRBV2,CASGRTSGTHNEQFF
TRBJ2-2,13,TRBV9,CASSAGDSGELFF
TRBJ2-2,16,TRBV9,CASNIQGLGDTGELFF
TRBJ2-5,16,TRBV10-3,CAISESEAGGQETQYF
TRBJ1-5,15,TRBV6-5,CASSPWDRRNQPQHF
TRBJ1-2,14,TRBV6-5,CASHGESGDYGYTF
TRBJ2-3,17,TRBV24-1,CATSDAGLAGVSDTQYF
TRBJ1-5,13,TRBV29-1,CSVGGGQDQPQHF
TRBJ2-1,16,TRBV4-3,CASSQDSLADYNEQFF
TRBJ1-5,15,TRBV5-1,CASSTGGGDNQPQHF